The 29 T cell receptor beta chains below all came from one sample that was sequenced in a study of cytomegalovirus exposure and HLA in healthy donors. The PCR contained 60 Vbeta and 13 Jbeta primers. Clones were read by immunoSEQ multiplex PCR, and TCRdb kept only the in-frame ones, dropping some. The table has around 270,000 clones, roughly 80% seen once. The specimen was PBMCs. All receptors come from a girl aged 2-15 years in good health and CMV-seronegative.

This chain links TRBV11-2 with TRBJ2-7, with D possibly TRBD1 on 6 matching bases. Trimming pared 1 base from V and 0 bases from J, leaving 16 bases between. The CDR3 totals 17 residues. The V gene's germline CDR1 is SGHAT and CDR2 FQNNGV. CDR3 loop: CASSLASWTALSYEQYF. Here the CDR3 DNA reads TGTGCCAGCAGCTTAGCTTCTTGGACAGCTCTCTCCTACGAGCAGTACTTC.

V usage is TRBV6-4 and J usage is TRBJ2-1, with TRBD2 identical over 14 bases. Trimming cost V 6 bases and J 8 bases; bases outside gene matches: 6. CDR1 is MRHNA and CDR2 is SNTAGT in the germline V gene. The CDR3 is made up of 15 amino acids. CDR3 DNA sequence: TGTGCCAGCAGCCGGACTAGCGGGGGGTACGATGAGCAGTTCTTC. This translates into CASSRTSGGYDEQFF.

This chain connects TRBV18 to TRBJ2-1; maybe TRBD2 (6 bases). The germline CDR1 and CDR2 sequences are KGHSH and LQKENI. V lost 3 bases, J lost 4 bases, and 10 bases lay in between. The CDR3 consists of 14 residues. The CDR3 coding sequence is TGTGCCAGCTCACCCGACGCGGGATACAATGAGCAGTTCTTC. Its protein is CASSPDAGYNEQFF.

In the case of this clone: One junction end disagrees with the germline gene, perhaps due to a read error. The rearrangement uses TRBV19 and TRBJ2-1; TRBD2 matches 9 bases. Per germline, CDR1 LNHDA and CDR2 SQIVND (reference sequence). The CDR3 extends over 11 amino acids. This CDR3 is CGAGGPNEQFF. The CDR3 DNA sequence: TGCGGTGCGGGGGGGCCGAATGAGCAGTTCTTC.

CDR3 in DNA: TGTGCCAGCAGCCCAGGACAGGCGAGCTCCTACGAGCAGTACTTC. It encodes CASSPGQASSYEQYF. This chain uses TRBV7-2 with TRBJ2-7; 7 positions match TRBD1. The CDR3 has 15 residues. Losses at the gene ends were 5 bases for V and 0 bases for J; bases not matched to a gene: 7. Germline lookup yields CDR1 SGHTA and CDR2 FQGNSA.

This chain joins TRBV15 and TRBJ2-2; no reliable D call. In germline, CDR1 is LNHNV, CDR2 YYDKDF (reference sequence). The CDR3 loop spans 17 amino acids. The V end was cut by 0 bases, the J end by 3 bases, with 14 bases between. CDR3 residues: CATSRDRLWRYTGELFF. CDR3 in DNA: TGTGCCACCAGCAGAGACCGTTTGTGGAGATACACCGGGGAGCTGTTTTTT.

This sequence joins TRBV5-5 and TRBJ2-5; 8 bases fit TRBD1. This CDR3 is 16 amino acids long. Germline V lookup: CDR1 SGHKS, CDR2 YYEKEE (reference sequence). After removal of 0 bases from V and 5 bases from J, the junction contained 9 bases not matched to a gene. CDR3 in DNA: TGTGCCAGCAGCTTGGGAACAGGGGGAGAGAGGGAGACCCAGTACTTC. Translating it yields CASSLGTGGERETQYF.

The rearrangement joins TRBV6-6 to TRBJ2-3, with TRBD2 matching 10 bases. The CDR3 spans 13 residues. The germline V gene has CDR1 MNHNY and CDR2 SVGAGI (reference sequence). J lost 7 bases, V lost 6 bases, and 4 bases had no gene match. CDR3 loop: CASSSSGGYTQYF. The DNA for the CDR3 is TGTGCCAGCAGCTCTAGCGGGGGCTATACGCAGTATTTT.

The rearrangement uses TRBV2 and TRBJ1-2; perhaps TRBD1 as D (5 bases). Germline CDR1 SNHLY, CDR2 FYNNEI. The CDR3 spans 13 residues. Trimming cost V 6 bases and J 5 bases, with 13 bases left between them. The chain's CDR3 is CASRFQGEYGYTF. The CDR3 region has the DNA TGTGCCAGCAGGTTTCAAGGGGAATATGGCTACACCTTC.

V is TRBV7-9 and J is TRBJ2-1, with no clear D. Trimming took 1 base from V and 10 from J, leaving 8 bases between them. Per germline, CDR1 SEHNR and CDR2 FQNEAQ (reference sequence). This CDR3 is 12 amino acids long. The CDR3 spells CASSLGSTEQFF. DNA of the CDR3: TGTGCCAGCAGCTTAGGTAGTACGGAGCAGTTCTTC.

CDR3 DNA: TGTGCCTCGGCCGGGGGACCCTACGAGCAGTACTTC. It codes for CASAGGPYEQYF. The chain carries TRBV10-3 and TRBJ2-7; a possible D gene is TRBD2 (6 bases). Deletions cut 11 bases from V and 2 bases from J, with 13 bases between. This CDR3 comprises 12 residues. Per germline, CDR1 ENHRY and CDR2 SYGVKD.

The chain is built from TRBV7-2 and TRBJ2-3; D is undetermined. This CDR3 spans 13 amino acids. CDR1 and CDR2 from the germline V gene are SGHTA and FQGNSA. The germline V and J ends were trimmed by 1 base and 8 bases, with 10 bases remaining between them. The CDR3 loop is CASSLDPTGTQYF. In DNA form, the CDR3 reads TGTGCCAGCAGCTTAGATCCAACGGGTACGCAGTATTTT. Using reference TRBV7-2 and TRBJ2-3 for the parts outside the CDR3, the full variable domain is GAGVSQSPSNKVTEKGKDVELRCDPISGHTALYWYRQSLGQGLEFLIYFQGNSAPDKSGLPSDRFSAERTGGSVSTLTIQRTQQEDSAVYLCASSLDPTGTQYFGPGTRLTVL.

The gene calls are TRBV28 and TRBJ2-1; TRBD2 matches at 16 bases. Germline CDR1 MDHEN, CDR2 SYDVKM. The CDR3 covers 17 residues. V shed 2 bases and J 9 bases; nucleotides not matched to a gene: 7. CDR3 loop: CASSLMEGTSGRGEQFF. The CDR3 coding sequence is TGTGCCAGCAGTTTAATGGAGGGGACTAGCGGGAGGGGTGAGCAGTTCTTC.

A single count supports this clone. The V call is TRBV10-3, the J call TRBJ1-5, with D possibly matching TRBD1 (6 bases). This CDR3 is built from 15 residues. The V end lost 2 bases, the J end lost 3 bases, and 11 bases lay between the germline ends. The germline gives CDR1 ENHRY, CDR2 SYGVKD. CDR3 in amino acids: CAISEGTRFNQPQHF. The CDR3 region has the DNA TGTGCCATCAGTGAGGGGACACGGTTCAATCAGCCCCAGCATTTT.

This sequence joins TRBV5-1 and TRBJ2-3, with a possible D match to TRBD1 (5 bases). The CDR3 length is 15 residues. V lost 0 bases and J 5 bases, leaving 13 bases between the germline ends. The germline gives CDR1 SGHRS, CDR2 YFSETQ. The CDR3 spells CASSLVQGVVDTQYF. CDR3 coding DNA: TGCGCCAGCAGCTTGGTCCAGGGCGTAGTAGATACGCAGTATTTT.

The chain employs TRBV19 and TRBJ2-1; TRBD2 might be the D (6 bases). Per the germline V gene, CDR1 is LNHDA and CDR2 is SQIVND (reference sequence). This CDR3 contains 14 residues. The ends were cut back, 1 base at V and 10 bases at J, with 14 bases in the middle. The CDR3 DNA follows: TGTGCCAGTAGTATAGGACTAGGCCCGAGGGAGCAGTTCTTC. It translates to CASSIGLGPREQFF.

The gene calls are TRBV30 and TRBJ2-3, with 10 bases identical to TRBD2. The CDR3 is 15 amino acids. Germline CDR1 reads GTSNPN; CDR2 reads SVGIG (reference sequence). Unmatched junction bases numbered 7, after V lost 3 bases and J lost 4 bases. The CDR3 DNA sequence: TGTGCCTGGAGAAGAAGCGGGGGGGGTCCAGATACGCAGTATTTT. Amino acids: CAWRRSGGGPDTQYF.

The chain has TRBV5-4 and TRBJ1-2, with a possible D match to TRBD1 (6 bases). The germline V gene encodes CDR1 SGHNT and CDR2 YYREEE (reference sequence). V lost 0 bases and J 3 bases, leaving 12 bases between the germline ends. The CDR3 loop spans 15 amino acids. CDR3 amino acids: CASSLAGGNYYGYTF. The CDR3 DNA follows: TGTGCCAGCAGCTTGGCGGGGGGCAACTACTATGGCTACACCTTC.

The rearrangement uses TRBV27 and TRBJ2-7, with D possibly being TRBD2 (6 bases). CDR1 is MNHEY and CDR2 is SMNVEV in the germline V gene (reference sequence). This CDR3 contains 14 residues. Trimming stripped 7 bases from V and 0 bases from J, with 13 bases between. The CDR3 sequence is CASNHGGSSYEQYF. DNA for the CDR3: TGTGCCAGCAACCACGGGGGTAGCTCCTACGAGCAGTACTTC.

The chain uses TRBV5-1 and TRBJ2-5; 12 bases match TRBD2. The J call could be wrong; TRBJ2-7 is a better fit for the DNA end. The CDR3 runs to 15 residues. Germline CDR1 reads SGHRS; CDR2 reads YFSETQ. The CDR3 region has the DNA TGCGCCAGCAGCTTAACTAGCGGGAGGCCTTACGAGCAGTACTTC. It is translated as CASSLTSGRPYEQYF.

V usage is TRBV27 and J usage is TRBJ2-5; 7 bases line up with TRBD1. The CDR3 contains 15 residues. The germline gives CDR1 MNHEY, CDR2 SMNVEV (reference sequence). The junction had 11 bases not matched to a gene; V was cut back by 5 bases and J by 5 bases. CDR3 protein: CASSPEQGLGETQYF. DNA for the CDR3: TGTGCCAGCAGTCCCGAACAGGGGCTTGGGGAGACCCAGTACTTC.

J is TRBJ2-1 and V is TRBV19, with D perhaps TRBD1 (5 bases). Germline V CDR1 and CDR2: LNHDA, SQIVND (reference sequence). The CDR3 contains 12 residues. Trimming removed 5 bases at V and 6 bases at J, with 8 bases between. As DNA, the CDR3 is TGTGCCAGTAGTGTCAGGGCCAATGAGCAGTTCTTC. Its translation is CASSVRANEQFF.

This chain connects TRBV6-5 to TRBJ1-1; D uncertain. The CDR3 extends over 11 amino acids. Trimming stripped 9 bases from V and 3 bases from J, with 8 bases between. Germline V gives CDR1 MNHEY, CDR2 SVGAGI. CDR3 loop: CASSSDTEAFF. The CDR3 nucleotides read TGTGCCAGTAGCAGCGACACTGAAGCTTTCTTT.

The rearrangement links TRBV5-4 to TRBJ1-1; D is unresolved. CDR1 SGHNT and CDR2 YYREEE come from the germline V gene (reference sequence). The CDR3 contains 14 residues. V was cut by 0 bases and J by 2 bases, with 8 bases left in between. This CDR3 reads CASSLAPSNTEAFF. The CDR3 bases are TGTGCCAGCAGCTTGGCCCCATCCAACACTGAAGCTTTCTTT.

The J gene is TRBJ2-7, the V gene TRBV27, with D possibly TRBD1 on 6 matching bases. V gave up 5 bases and J gave up 4 bases, with 12 bases separating them. This CDR3 region has 13 residues. CDR1 is MNHEY, CDR2 SMNVEV, per germline (reference sequence). CDR3 loop: CASSRDTGYEQYF. DNA of the CDR3: TGTGCCAGCAGTCGGGACACCGGTTACGAGCAGTACTTC.

The chain recombines TRBV5-1 with TRBJ2-6; no reliable D call. Germline CDR1 SGHRS, CDR2 YFSETQ. The CDR3 runs to 17 residues. The V and J ends lost 3 bases and 0 bases respectively, with 13 bases between them. CDR3 DNA sequence: TGCGCCAGCAGCTCCCTTCAGTTTTACTCTGGGGCCAACGTCCTGACTTTC. This encodes CASSSLQFYSGANVLTF.

This chain connects TRBV21-1 to TRBJ1-5; the table gives TRBD1 as D, unverified against the DNA. TRBV21-1 is flagged as a pseudogene. The CDR3 has 16 residues. The CDR3 coding sequence is TGTGCCAGCAGGGGACCGGGACAGGATAAAAATCAGCCCCAGCATTTT. Translated, it gives CASRGPGQDKNQPQHF.

This clone has only a few counts. This CDR3 reads CASSPSRDSLTFNGYTF. CDR3 DNA: TGTGCCAGCAGTCCCTCACGGGACAGCCTTACCTTCAATGGCTACACCTTC. The J gene is TRBJ1-2, the V gene TRBV7-9; the match to TRBD1 covers 7 bases. Germline V lookup: CDR1 SEHNR, CDR2 FQNEAQ (reference sequence). J gave up 6 bases and V 6 bases, and 19 bases lay outside the gene matches. The CDR3 is made up of 17 amino acids. The full variable domain, rest sourced from reference TRBV7-9 and TRBJ1-2, is DTGVSQNPRHKITKRGQNVTFRCDPISEHNRLYWYRQTLGQGPEFLTYFQNEAQLEKSRLLSDRFSAERPKGSFSTLEIQRTEQGDSAMYLCASSPSRDSLTFNGYTFGSGTRLTVV.

The J gene is TRBJ2-1, the V gene TRBV5-6; D call uncertain. V was clipped by 4 bases and J by 6 bases, with 23 bases between them. Germline V lookup: CDR1 SGHDT, CDR2 YYEEEE. The CDR3 consists of 17 residues. CDR3 in amino acids: CASSPDPPRQAPNEQFF. CDR3 nucleotide sequence: TGTGCCAGCAGCCCCGACCCACCGAGACAAGCCCCCAATGAGCAGTTCTTC.